The 10 T cell receptor beta chains in this list originate from one sample, sequenced in a study of radiotherapy plus CTLA-4 blockade in lung cancer. Profiling relied on immunoSEQ multiplex PCR, and the TCRdb table lists in-frame clones only, not all of them. Of approximately 77,000 clones listed, about four fifths were seen once; the top ten hold roughly 0.87%. The sample here was peripheral blood, taken from a patient treated with radiotherapy plus ipilimumab. The source is a human donor with non-small cell lung cancer who had stable disease on radiotherapy plus ipilimumab.

The rearrangement joins TRBV11-2 to TRBJ1-3; the D is unclear. Trimming shortened V by 8 bases and J by 2 bases, and 10 bases separated the two germline ends. Germline V gives CDR1 SGHAT, CDR2 FQNNGV. CDR3 length: 13 amino acids. The CDR3 sequence: CASGRPPGNTIYF. The CDR3 DNA follows: TGTGCCAGCGGCCGCCCACCTGGAAACACCATATATTTT.

This sequence joins TRBV5-4 and TRBJ1-1, with D possibly matching TRBD1 (5 bases). Trimming pared 4 bases from V and 6 bases from J, leaving 16 bases between. Germline V lookup: CDR1 SGHNT, CDR2 YYREEE (reference sequence). CDR3 length equals 14 residues. The CDR3 coding sequence is TGTGCCAGCAGCATTGCCGGGGTAGGGGCTGAAGCTTTCTTT. Translated: CASSIAGVGAEAFF.

The chain links TRBV4-1 to TRBJ1-4; the D gene is possibly TRBD1 (6 bases). V lost 1 base, J lost 4 bases, and 13 bases lay in between. Germline V gene sequence: CDR1 MGHRA, CDR2 YSYEKL. The CDR3 has 16 amino acids. The CDR3 reads CASSQAGTLNNEKLFF. DNA of the CDR3: TGCGCCAGCAGCCAAGCCGGGACACTTAATAATGAAAAACTGTTTTTT.

In this sample, this clone turned up a few times. V gene TRBV6-5 combines with J gene TRBJ2-7; TRBD1 aligns across 9 bases. V was clipped by 6 bases and J by 6 bases; unmatched bases: 6. The CDR3 is made up of 13 amino acids. Germline V gene sequence: CDR1 MNHEY, CDR2 SVGAGI. The CDR3 here is CASRLPTGGEQYF. The CDR3 DNA follows: TGTGCCAGCAGGCTCCCGACAGGGGGCGAGCAGTACTTC.

The chain has TRBV5-5 and TRBJ1-6, with 7 bases aligning to TRBD1. This CDR3 has 16 amino acids. Germline V gene lookup returns CDR1 SGHKS and CDR2 YYEKEE (reference sequence). Unmatched junction bases numbered 10, after V lost 1 base and J lost 9 bases. CDR3 region: CASSLFLGQSSSPLHF. As DNA, the CDR3 is TGTGCCAGCAGCTTGTTTTTGGGACAGTCGAGTTCACCCCTCCACTTT.

This clone has just one count. The chain recombines TRBV6-6 with TRBJ2-5; 13 bases are a match to TRBD2. The V and J ends lost 5 bases and 5 bases, in that order; junction bases with no gene match: 5. The CDR3 spans 15 residues. The germline V gene has CDR1 MNHNY and CDR2 SVGAGI (reference sequence). CDR3 region: CASSPTSGRVETQYF. The CDR3 region has the DNA TGTGCCAGCAGTCCTACTAGCGGGAGGGTCGAGACCCAGTACTTC.

Turning to this clone: At the DNA level, this CDR3 is encoded by other sequences in the same sample as well. The genes are TRBV29-1 and TRBJ2-7, with a tentative D call TRBD1 (5 bases). Trimming left V 3 bases short and J 3 bases short, with 12 bases between. This CDR3 is 13 amino acids long. CDR1 and CDR2 from the germline V gene are SQVTM and ANQGSEA. The CDR3 DNA follows: TGCAGCGTTGAGGGGCAGGGCGGCTACGAGCAGTACTTC. This gives the protein CSVEGQGGYEQYF.

V and J are TRBV19 and TRBJ2-1; 13 bases match TRBD2. The length of the CDR3 is 19 residues. Per germline, CDR1 LNHDA and CDR2 SQIVND (reference sequence). V gave up 3 bases and J gave up 3 bases; unmatched junction bases: 11. The CDR3 protein is CASSMEGRGLAGIYNEQFF. The CDR3 nucleotides read TGTGCCAGTAGTATGGAGGGTCGGGGACTAGCGGGGATCTACAATGAGCAGTTCTTC. Filled out from reference TRBV19 and TRBJ2-1, the complete variable domain reads DGGITQSPKYLFRKEGQNVTLSCEQNLNHDAMYWYRQDPGQGLRLIYYSQIVNDFQKGDIAEGYSVSREKKESFPLTVTSAQKNPTAFYLCASSMEGRGLAGIYNEQFFGPGTRLTVL.

This clone has just a few counts. V gene TRBV7-9 combines with J gene TRBJ2-3; D is uncertain. The germline V and J ends were trimmed by 5 bases and 4 bases, with 7 bases remaining between them. Per germline, CDR1 SEHNR and CDR2 FQNEAQ (reference sequence). This CDR3 is 12 amino acids long. The CDR3 sequence is CASSPGPDTQYF. Written as DNA, the CDR3 is TGTGCCAGCAGCCCCGGCCCAGATACGCAGTATTTT.

In nucleotides, the CDR3 is TGTGCCAGCAGCTTGATGGGGGGGAGCACAGATACGCAGTATTTT. It yields the protein CASSLMGGSTDTQYF. The V call is TRBV5-6, the J call TRBJ2-3; TRBD2 matches 7 bases. Germline V gene lookup returns CDR1 SGHDT and CDR2 YYEEEE. The CDR3 has 15 amino acids. V dropped 1 base and J dropped 0; count of bases not matched to a gene: 2. The full variable domain, in which reference TRBV5-6 and TRBJ2-3 provide the parts outside the CDR3, is DAGVTQSPTHLIKTRGQQVTLRCSPKSGHDTVSWYQQALGQGPQFIFQYYEEEERQRGNFPDRFSGHQFPNYSSELNVNALLLGDSALYLCASSLMGGSTDTQYFGPGTRLTVL.